This TCR beta chain was sequenced in a study of T cells in localized non-small cell lung cancer. The study's findings and limits: Without multi-region sequencing, intratumor heterogeneity could not be excluded. Longer overall survival was linked to higher blood T cell density. T cell clonality was highest in uninvolved adjacent lung, above tumor.

The length of the CDR3 is 17 residues. Trimming took off 3 bases at V and 0 bases at J, with 15 bases between the two ends. Germline CDR1 is MGHRA and CDR2 is YSYEKL. Produced via immunoSEQ multiplex PCR; TCRdb's table is partial and in-frame only. The sample has some 64,000 clones, roughly nine tenths seen once. Note on this clone: The antigen is undetermined.

This TCR derives from a woman aged 40-69 years with stage I lung adenocarcinoma. This chain joins TRBV4-1 and TRBJ2-1, with unresolved D. The specimen was peripheral blood, collected before any cancer treatment. The DNA for the CDR3 is TGCGCCAGCAGCCACCTCGGGCTTACCCTCTCCTACAATGAGCAGTTCTTC. Translated, it gives CASSHLGLTLSYNEQFF.